The entry that follows covers one T cell receptor beta chain sequence. Antigen specificity is unknown. The junction departs from germline at one end; a sequencing error may be responsible. The data belong to a study of T-cell reconstitution after alpha-beta-depleted transplantation in children. General study results and limits: Several hundred expanded graft clones reportedly supplied alpha-beta T cells about two months after transplant.

The CDR3 has 12 residues. Germline assignment: CDR1 SQVTM and CDR2 ANQGSEA. Unique molecular identifiers were used in preparing the TCRbeta library. TCRdb re-analysed the PCR reads in MiXCR, keeping a single row per CDR3 protein. The table records some 600,000 distinct CDR3 sequences, about an eighth of them present only once. The origin of this receptor is a male patient younger than 18 who had a stem cell transplant for acute myeloid leukemia, so the T cells may come from the graft donor. The V gene is TRBV29-1, the J gene TRBJ1-2; the D is unclear. Material: PBMCs, mostly from graft donor cells, obtained 360 days after TCRalphabeta/CD19-depleted stem cell transplant. As DNA, the CDR3 is TGCAGGGTTGCTGACGGAGTTTATGGGTACACCTTC. It yields the protein CRVADGVYGYTF.